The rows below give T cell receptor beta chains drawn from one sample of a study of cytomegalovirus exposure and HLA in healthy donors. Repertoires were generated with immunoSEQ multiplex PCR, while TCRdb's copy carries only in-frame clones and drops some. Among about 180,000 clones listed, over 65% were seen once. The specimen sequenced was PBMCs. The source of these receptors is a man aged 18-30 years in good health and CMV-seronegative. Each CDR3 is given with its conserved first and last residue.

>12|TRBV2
CASTGRQEIQYF
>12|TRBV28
CASRVGVGGYTF
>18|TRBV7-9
CASNDPAGLAGAAYEQYF
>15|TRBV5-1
CASSSVQGVSYEQYF
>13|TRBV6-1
CASRSGSSYEQYF
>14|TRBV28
CASSIRQGRYEQYF
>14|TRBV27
CASSPRTGNYEQYF
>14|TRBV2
CASIWNSGGYEQFF
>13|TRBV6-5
CASSYDGRGILHF
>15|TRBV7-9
CASSLLTGITYEQYF
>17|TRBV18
CASSPPGPGQGNTEAFF
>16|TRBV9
CASSVATGGTGEGYTF
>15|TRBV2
CASSEWVGSNQPQHF
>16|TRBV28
CASRRGGGLATGELFF
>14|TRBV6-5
CASSYAPGGDGYTF
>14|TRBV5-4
CASSLEGGVDEQFF